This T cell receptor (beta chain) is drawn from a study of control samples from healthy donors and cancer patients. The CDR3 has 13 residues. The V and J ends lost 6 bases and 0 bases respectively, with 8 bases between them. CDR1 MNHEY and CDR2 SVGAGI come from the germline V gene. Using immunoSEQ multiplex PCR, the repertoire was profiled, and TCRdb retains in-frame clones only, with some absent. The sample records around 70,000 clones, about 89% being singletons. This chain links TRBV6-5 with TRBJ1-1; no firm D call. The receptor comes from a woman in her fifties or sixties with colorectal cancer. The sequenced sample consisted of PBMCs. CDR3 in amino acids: CASRRVLNTEAFF. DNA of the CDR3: TGTGCCAGCAGGAGAGTCCTGAACACTGAAGCTTTCTTT.